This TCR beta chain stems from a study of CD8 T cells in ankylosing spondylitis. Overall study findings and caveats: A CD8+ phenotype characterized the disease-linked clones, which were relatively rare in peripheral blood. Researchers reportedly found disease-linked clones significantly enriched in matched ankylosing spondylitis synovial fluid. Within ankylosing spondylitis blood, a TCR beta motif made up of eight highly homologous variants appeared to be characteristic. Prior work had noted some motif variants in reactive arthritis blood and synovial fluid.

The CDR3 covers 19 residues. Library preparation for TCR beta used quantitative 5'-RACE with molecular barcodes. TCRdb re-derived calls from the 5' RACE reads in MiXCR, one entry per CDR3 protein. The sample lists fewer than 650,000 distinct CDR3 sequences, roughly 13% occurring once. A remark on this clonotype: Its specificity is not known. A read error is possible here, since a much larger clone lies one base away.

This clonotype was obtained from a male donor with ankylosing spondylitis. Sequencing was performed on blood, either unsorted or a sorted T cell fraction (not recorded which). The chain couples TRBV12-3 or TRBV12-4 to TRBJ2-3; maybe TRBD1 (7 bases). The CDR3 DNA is TGTGCCAGCTGTTTAGGAGCCCCCTTAGGAGGGGGCTCCACAGATACGCAGTATTTT. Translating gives CASCLGAPLGGGSTDTQYF.